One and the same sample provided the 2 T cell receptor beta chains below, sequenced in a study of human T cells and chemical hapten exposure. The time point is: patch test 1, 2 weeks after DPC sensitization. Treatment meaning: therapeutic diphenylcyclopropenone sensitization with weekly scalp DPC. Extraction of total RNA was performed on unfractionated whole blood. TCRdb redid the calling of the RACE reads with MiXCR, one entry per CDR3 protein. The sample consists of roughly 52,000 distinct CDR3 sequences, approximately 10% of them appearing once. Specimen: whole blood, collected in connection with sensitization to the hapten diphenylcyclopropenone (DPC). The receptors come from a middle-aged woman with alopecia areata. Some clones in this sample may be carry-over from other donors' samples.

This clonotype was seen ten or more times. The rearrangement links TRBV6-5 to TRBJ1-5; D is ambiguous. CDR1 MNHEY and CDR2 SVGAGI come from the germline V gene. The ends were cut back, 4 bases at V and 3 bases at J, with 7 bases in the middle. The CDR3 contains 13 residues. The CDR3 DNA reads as TGTGCCAGCAGTTCAGGTGACAATCAGCCCCAGCATTTT. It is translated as CASSSGDNQPQHF.

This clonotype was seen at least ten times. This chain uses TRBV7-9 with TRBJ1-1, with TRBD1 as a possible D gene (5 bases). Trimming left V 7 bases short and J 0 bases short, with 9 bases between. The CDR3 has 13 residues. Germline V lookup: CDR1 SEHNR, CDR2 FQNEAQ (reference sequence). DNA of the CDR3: TGTGCCAGCAACGGACATCTGAACACTGAAGCTTTCTTT. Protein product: CASNGHLNTEAFF.